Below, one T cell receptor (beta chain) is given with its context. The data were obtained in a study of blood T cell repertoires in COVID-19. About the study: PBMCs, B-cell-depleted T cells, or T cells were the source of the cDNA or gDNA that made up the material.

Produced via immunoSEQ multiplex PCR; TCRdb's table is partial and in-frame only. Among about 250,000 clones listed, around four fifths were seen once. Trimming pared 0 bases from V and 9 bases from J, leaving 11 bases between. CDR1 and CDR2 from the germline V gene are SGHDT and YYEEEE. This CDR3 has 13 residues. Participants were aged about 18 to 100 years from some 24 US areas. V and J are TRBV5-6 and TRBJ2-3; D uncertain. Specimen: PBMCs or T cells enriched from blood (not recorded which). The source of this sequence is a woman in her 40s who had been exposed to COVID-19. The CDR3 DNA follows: TGTGCCAGCAGCTTGGCCCGGTCTTCAACGCAGTATTTT. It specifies CASSLARSSTQYF.